One and the same sample provided the 10 T cell receptor beta chains below, sequenced in a study of regulatory T cells in long-lasting Graves disease. To make TCR beta libraries, researchers used iRepertoire HTBI primers and Arm-PCR of CDR3 regions. TCRdb fed the multiplex PCR reads into MiXCR, producing one record per CDR3 protein. The sample yields about 290,000 distinct CDR3 sequences, approximately 20% seen once. The sample's time point: persistent/refractory GD, antithyroid drugs over 5 years with positive TRAb. PBMC RNA was the source of the TCR library. Source: peripheral blood mononuclear cells (PBMCs), taken when the disease was refractory, from a patient treated with antithyroid drugs. The receptor source for this set is a female donor with Graves disease.

This clonotype was detected many times. The chain combines TRBV2 with TRBJ1-5; D unclear. V gave up 6 bases and J gave up 3 bases, with 12 bases separating them. CDR3 length: 14 amino acids. Per germline, CDR1 SNHLY and CDR2 FYNNEI. Here the CDR3 reads CASRGRGSNQPQHF. As DNA, the CDR3 is TGTGCCAGCAGAGGGAGAGGGTCCAATCAGCCCCAGCATTTT.

This clonotype was found many times. DNA of the CDR3: TGTGCCAGCAGCGCCATCCAGGGGGCTTATTCACCCCTCCACTTT. It codes for CASSAIQGAYSPLHF. This chain connects TRBV7-8 to TRBJ1-6, with 8 bases matching TRBD1. This CDR3 comprises 15 residues. Trimming removed 5 bases from V and 8 bases from J; junction bases left unmatched: 8. Germline loops: CDR1 SGHVS, CDR2 FQNEAQ.

This clonotype has a count of ten or more. V is TRBV27 and J is TRBJ2-7; D perhaps matches TRBD2 (6 bases). The germline V and J ends were trimmed by 4 bases and 2 bases, with 12 bases remaining between them. Germline V gives CDR1 MNHEY, CDR2 SMNVEV (reference sequence). The CDR3 has 14 amino acids. In DNA, the CDR3 is TGTGCCAGCAGTTCCCGGGAGAGAGCCTACGAGCAGTACTTC. Protein sequence: CASSSRERAYEQYF.

This clonotype has more than one count but fewer than ten. This sequence joins TRBV7-9 and TRBJ1-1; the D is unclear. Germline CDR1 and CDR2: SEHNR and FQNEAQ (reference sequence). The CDR3 is 11 amino acids. The germline V and J ends were trimmed by 5 bases and 8 bases, with 9 bases remaining between them. The CDR3 spells CASSSPGEAFF. The CDR3 bases are TGTGCCAGCAGCAGTCCGGGGGAAGCTTTCTTT.

This clonotype was detected many times. The chain uses TRBV6-1 and TRBJ2-5; 12 nucleotides agree with TRBD2. The CDR3 sequence is 17 residues long. Trimming took 6 bases from V and 5 from J; bases not matched to a gene: 13. Germline CDR1 MNHNS, CDR2 SASEGT. Here the CDR3 reads CASSFYTTSGSEETQYF. The CDR3 DNA is TGTGCCAGCAGCTTCTATACGACTAGCGGGAGTGAGGAGACCCAGTACTTC.

This clonotype was seen at least ten times. The gene calls are TRBV28 and TRBJ1-1; possible D gene TRBD1, 6 bases. The germline CDR1 and CDR2 sequences are MDHEN and SYDVKM. V was shortened by 9 bases and J by 5 bases, with 16 bases between the two germline ends. The CDR3 runs 13 residues. The chain's CDR3 is CASAPGALTEAFF. The CDR3 nucleotides read TGTGCCAGTGCTCCGGGGGCTTTGACTGAAGCTTTCTTT.

This clonotype was detected ten times or more. This sequence joins TRBV20-1 and TRBJ2-7; the D gene is possibly TRBD2 (6 bases). This CDR3 spans 18 amino acids. Germline V CDR1 and CDR2: DFQATT, SNEGSKA (reference sequence). Trimming cost V 0 bases and J 7 bases, with 28 bases left between them. As DNA, the CDR3 is TGCAGTGCTAGAGATGATGCGAGTTGGGGACGCGGGATGGGGGAGCAGTACTTC. Encoded protein: CSARDDASWGRGMGEQYF.

A note on this clonotype: This may be a read error: a much more frequent sequence differs by one nucleotide. V is TRBV5-6 and J is TRBJ2-1, with a possible D match to TRBD2 (6 bases). The length of the CDR3 is 13 residues. Trimming stripped 2 bases from V and 10 bases from J, with 13 bases between. Germline values: CDR1 SGHDT, CDR2 YYEEEE. For the CDR3, the DNA is TGTGCCAGCAGCTTCGGGACTCGATGGGAGCAGTTCTTC. This encodes CASSFGTRWEQFF.

The genes are TRBV6-1 and TRBJ2-2; perhaps TRBD2 as D (6 bases). This CDR3 has 12 amino acids. Per germline, CDR1 MNHNS and CDR2 SASEGT. V dropped 8 bases and J dropped 4 bases, with 8 bases sitting between them. The CDR3 nucleotides read TGTGCCAGCGGGGGAGGCACCGGGGAGCTGTTTTTT. This translates into CASGGGTGELFF.

This chain uses TRBV2 with TRBJ1-1, with D unclear. The CDR3 contains 10 residues. Germline V CDR1 and CDR2: SNHLY, FYNNEI. The germline V and J ends were trimmed by 6 bases and 9 bases, with 8 bases remaining between them. The CDR3 DNA reads as TGTGCCAGCAGGGGTCAGAAAGCTTTCTTT. Its protein is CASRGQKAFF.